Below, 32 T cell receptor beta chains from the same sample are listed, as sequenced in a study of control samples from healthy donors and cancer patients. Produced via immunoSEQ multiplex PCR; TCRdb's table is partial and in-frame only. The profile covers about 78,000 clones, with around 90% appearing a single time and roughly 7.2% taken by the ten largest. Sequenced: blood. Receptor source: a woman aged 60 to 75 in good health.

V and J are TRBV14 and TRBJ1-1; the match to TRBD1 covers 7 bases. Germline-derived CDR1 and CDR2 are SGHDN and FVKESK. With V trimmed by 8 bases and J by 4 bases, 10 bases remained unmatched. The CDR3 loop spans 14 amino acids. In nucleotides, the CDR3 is TGTGCCAGCCGAACAACAGGGGCGAGCACTGAAGCTTTCTTT. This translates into CASRTTGASTEAFF.

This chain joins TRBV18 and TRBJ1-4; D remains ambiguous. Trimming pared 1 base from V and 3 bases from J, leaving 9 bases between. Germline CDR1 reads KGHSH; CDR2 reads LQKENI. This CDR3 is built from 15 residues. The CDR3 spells CASSPLGQPNEKLFF. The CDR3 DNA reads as TGTGCCAGCTCACCACTCGGCCAGCCTAATGAAAAACTGTTTTTT.

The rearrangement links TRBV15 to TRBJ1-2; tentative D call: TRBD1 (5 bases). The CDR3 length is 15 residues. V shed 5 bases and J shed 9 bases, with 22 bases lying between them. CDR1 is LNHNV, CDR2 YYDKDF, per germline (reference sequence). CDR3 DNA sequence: TGTGCCACCAGCCTGTCCGGGACGGTGGGCCTTAGCTACACCTTC. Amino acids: CATSLSGTVGLSYTF.

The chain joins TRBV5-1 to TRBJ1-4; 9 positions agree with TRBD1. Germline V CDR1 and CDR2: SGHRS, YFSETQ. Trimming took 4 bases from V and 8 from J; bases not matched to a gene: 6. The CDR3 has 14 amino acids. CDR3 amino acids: CASSQGQGIEKLFF. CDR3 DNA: TGCGCCAGCAGCCAGGGACAGGGAATAGAAAAACTGTTTTTT. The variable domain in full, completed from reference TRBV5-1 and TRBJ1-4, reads KAGVTQTPRYLIKTRGQQVTLSCSPISGHRSVSWYQQTPGQGLQFLFEYFSETQRNKGNFPGRFSGRQFSNSRSEMNVSTLELGDSALYLCASSQGQGIEKLFFGSGTQLSVL.

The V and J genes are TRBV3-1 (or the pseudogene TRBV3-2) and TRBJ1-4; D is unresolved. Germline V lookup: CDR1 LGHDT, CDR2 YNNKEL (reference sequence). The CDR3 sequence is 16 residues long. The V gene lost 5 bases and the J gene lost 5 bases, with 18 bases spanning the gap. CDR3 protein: CASSSIHRDANEKLFF. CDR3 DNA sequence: TGTGCCAGCAGCTCGATACACCGGGATGCGAATGAAAAACTGTTTTTT.

CDR3 residues: CASSLTGGSPLHF. The CDR3, as DNA: TGTGCCAGCAGCTTAACAGGGGGATCACCCCTCCACTTT. V and J are TRBV7-9 and TRBJ1-6; 8 bases map to TRBD1. Per germline, CDR1 SEHNR and CDR2 FQNEAQ (reference sequence). Unmatched junction bases numbered 1, after V lost 2 bases and J lost 10 bases. The CDR3 consists of 13 residues.

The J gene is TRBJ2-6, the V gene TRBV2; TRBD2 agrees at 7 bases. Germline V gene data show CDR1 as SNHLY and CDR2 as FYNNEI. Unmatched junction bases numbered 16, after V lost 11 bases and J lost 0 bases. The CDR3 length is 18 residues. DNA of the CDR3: TGTGCCGGGAGGGGTCAGGGAACTAACCTCTCTGGGGCCAACGTCCTGACTTTC. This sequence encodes CAGRGQGTNLSGANVLTF.

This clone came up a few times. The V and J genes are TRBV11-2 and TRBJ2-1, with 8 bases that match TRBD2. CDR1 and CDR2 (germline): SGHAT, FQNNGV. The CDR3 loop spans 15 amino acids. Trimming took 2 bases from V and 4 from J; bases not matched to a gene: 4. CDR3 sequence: CASSLIGGRYNEQFF. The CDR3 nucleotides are TGTGCCAGCAGCTTAATTGGCGGGAGGTACAATGAGCAGTTCTTC.

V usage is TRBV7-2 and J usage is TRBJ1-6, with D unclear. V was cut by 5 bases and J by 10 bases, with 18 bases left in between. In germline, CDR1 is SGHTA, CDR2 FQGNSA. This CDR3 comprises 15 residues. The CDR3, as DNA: TGTGCCAGCAGCCCGGGCTCCGTGGTAGGGTCACCCCTCCACTTT. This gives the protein CASSPGSVVGSPLHF.

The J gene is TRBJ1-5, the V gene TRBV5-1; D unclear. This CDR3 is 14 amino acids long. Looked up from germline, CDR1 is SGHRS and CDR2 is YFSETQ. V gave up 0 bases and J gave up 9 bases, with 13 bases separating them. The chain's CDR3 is CASSLDPGRGPQHF. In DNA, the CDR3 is TGCGCCAGCAGCTTGGACCCCGGACGGGGGCCCCAGCATTTT.

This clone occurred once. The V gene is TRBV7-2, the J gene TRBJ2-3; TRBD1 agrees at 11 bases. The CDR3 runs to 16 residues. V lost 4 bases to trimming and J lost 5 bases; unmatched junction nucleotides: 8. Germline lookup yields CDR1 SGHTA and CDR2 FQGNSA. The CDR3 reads CASSSDRGLYGDTQYF. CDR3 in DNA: TGTGCCAGCAGCTCGGACAGGGGGCTTTATGGAGATACGCAGTATTTT.

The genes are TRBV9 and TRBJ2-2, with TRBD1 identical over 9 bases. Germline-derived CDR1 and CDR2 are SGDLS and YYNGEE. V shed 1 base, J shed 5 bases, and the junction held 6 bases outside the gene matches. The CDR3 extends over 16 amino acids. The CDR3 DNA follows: TGTGCCAGCAGCGTATCCGGGACAGGGAGAACCGGGGAGCTGTTTTTT. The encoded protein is CASSVSGTGRTGELFF.

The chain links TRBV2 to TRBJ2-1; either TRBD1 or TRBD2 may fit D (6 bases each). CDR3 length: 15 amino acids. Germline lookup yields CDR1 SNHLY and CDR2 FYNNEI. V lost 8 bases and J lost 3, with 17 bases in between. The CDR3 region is CASQKREDSYNEQFF. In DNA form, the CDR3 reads TGTGCCAGCCAAAAAAGGGAGGACAGCTACAATGAGCAGTTCTTC.

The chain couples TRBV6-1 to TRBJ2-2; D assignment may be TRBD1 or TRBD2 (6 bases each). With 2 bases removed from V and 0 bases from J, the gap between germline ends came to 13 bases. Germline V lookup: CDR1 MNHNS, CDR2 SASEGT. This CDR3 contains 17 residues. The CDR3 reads CASSERGELPNTGELFF. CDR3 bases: TGTGCCAGCAGTGAAAGGGGGGAGCTCCCGAACACCGGGGAGCTGTTTTTT.

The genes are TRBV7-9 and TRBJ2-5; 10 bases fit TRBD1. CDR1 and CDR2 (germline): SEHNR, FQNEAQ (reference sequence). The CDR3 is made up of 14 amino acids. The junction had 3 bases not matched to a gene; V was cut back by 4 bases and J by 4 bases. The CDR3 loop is CASSSDRGVETQYF. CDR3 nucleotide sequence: TGTGCCAGCAGCTCGGACAGGGGGGTAGAGACCCAGTACTTC.

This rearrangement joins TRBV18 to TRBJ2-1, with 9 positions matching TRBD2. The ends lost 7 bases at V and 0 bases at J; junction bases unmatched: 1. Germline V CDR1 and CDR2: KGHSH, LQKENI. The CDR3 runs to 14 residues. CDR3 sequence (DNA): TGTGCCAGCTTTAGCGGGGGCTCCTACAATGAGCAGTTCTTC. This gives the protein CASFSGGSYNEQFF.

CDR3 in DNA: TGTGCCAGCAGCTTTAGCCTTTTCGGCCCTGAAGCTTTCTTT. It translates to CASSFSLFGPEAFF. This chain links TRBV11-3 with TRBJ1-1, with unresolved D. Per the germline V gene, CDR1 is SGHNT and CDR2 is YENEEA. The CDR3 is 14 amino acids. Trimming took off 3 bases at V and 6 bases at J, with 14 bases between the two ends.

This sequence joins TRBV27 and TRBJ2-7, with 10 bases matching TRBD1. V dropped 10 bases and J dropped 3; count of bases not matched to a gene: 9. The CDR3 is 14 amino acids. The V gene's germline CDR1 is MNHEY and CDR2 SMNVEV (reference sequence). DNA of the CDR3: TGTGCCACCCGCCCCGGGACAGGGGACTACGAGCAGTACTTC. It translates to CATRPGTGDYEQYF.

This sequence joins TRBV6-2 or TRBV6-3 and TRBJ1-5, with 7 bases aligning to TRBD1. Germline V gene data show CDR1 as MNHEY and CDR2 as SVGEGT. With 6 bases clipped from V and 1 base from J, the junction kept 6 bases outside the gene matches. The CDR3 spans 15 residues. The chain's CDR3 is CASSRQGSSNQPQHF. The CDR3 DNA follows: TGTGCCAGCAGCCGACAGGGAAGCAGCAATCAGCCCCAGCATTTT.

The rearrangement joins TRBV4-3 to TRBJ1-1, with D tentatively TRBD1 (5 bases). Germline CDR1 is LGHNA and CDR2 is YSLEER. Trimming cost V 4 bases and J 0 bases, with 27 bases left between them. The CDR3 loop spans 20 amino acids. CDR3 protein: CASSPDTPAGYRLMNTEAFF. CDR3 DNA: TGCGCCAGCAGCCCGGACACACCTGCAGGATATCGCCTTATGAACACTGAAGCTTTCTTT.

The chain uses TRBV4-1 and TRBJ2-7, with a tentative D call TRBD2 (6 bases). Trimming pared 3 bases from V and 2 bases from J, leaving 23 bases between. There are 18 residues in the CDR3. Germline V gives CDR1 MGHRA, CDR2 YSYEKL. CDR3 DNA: TGCGCCAGCAGCCAGGATTTACTAGTGTTCGGGGGAACCTACGAGCAGTACTTC. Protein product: CASSQDLLVFGGTYEQYF.

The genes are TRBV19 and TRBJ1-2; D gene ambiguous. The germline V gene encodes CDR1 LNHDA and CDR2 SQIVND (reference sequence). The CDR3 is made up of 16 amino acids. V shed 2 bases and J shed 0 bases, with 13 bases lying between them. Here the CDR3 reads CASSINPKSPNYGYTF. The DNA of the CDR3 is TGTGCCAGTAGTATAAACCCGAAGTCCCCTAACTATGGCTACACCTTC.

The CDR3 region has the DNA TGCAGTGCTAGTCGGTCAACTAATGAAAAACTGTTTTTT. Its protein is CSASRSTNEKLFF. The rearrangement joins TRBV20-1 to TRBJ1-4; D gene unclear. This CDR3 spans 13 amino acids. The germline CDR1 and CDR2 sequences are DFQATT and SNEGSKA (reference sequence). V lost 3 bases to trimming and J lost 0 bases, with 5 bases between them.

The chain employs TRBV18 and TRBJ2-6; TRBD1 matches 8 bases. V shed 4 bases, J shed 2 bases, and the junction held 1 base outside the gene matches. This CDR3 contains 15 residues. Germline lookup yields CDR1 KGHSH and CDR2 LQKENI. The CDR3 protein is CASSQDRAGANVLTF. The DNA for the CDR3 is TGTGCCAGCTCACAGGACAGGGCTGGGGCCAACGTCCTGACTTTC.

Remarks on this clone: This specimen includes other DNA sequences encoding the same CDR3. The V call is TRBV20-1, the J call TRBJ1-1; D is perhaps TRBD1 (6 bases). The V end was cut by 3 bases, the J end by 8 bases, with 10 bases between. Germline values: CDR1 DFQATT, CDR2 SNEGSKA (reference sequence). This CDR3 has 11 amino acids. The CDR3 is CSASSGTEAFF. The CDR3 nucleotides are TGCAGTGCTAGTAGTGGGACAGAAGCTTTCTTT.

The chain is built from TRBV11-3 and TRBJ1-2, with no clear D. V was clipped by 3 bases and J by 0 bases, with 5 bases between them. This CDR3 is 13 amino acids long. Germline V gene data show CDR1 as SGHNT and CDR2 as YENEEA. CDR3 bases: TGTGCCAGCAGCTTCGATTCTAACTATGGCTACACCTTC. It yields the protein CASSFDSNYGYTF.

The CDR3 spells CASSLSGLAGASSYEQYF. The CDR3 nucleotides are TGTGCCAGCTCACTATCTGGGCTAGCGGGGGCTAGCTCCTACGAGCAGTACTTC. The rearrangement uses TRBV18 and TRBJ2-7; TRBD2 agrees at 10 bases. CDR1 and CDR2 from the germline V gene are KGHSH and LQKENI. The CDR3 covers 18 residues. V dropped 4 bases and J dropped 0; count of bases not matched to a gene: 12.

CDR3 DNA: TGTGCCAGCAGTTTACCGGGCAGGCTACTCACTGAAGCTTTCTTT. Its translation: CASSLPGRLLTEAFF. This chain uses TRBV28 with TRBJ1-1; D unclear. The CDR3 has 15 amino acids. V gave up 2 bases and J gave up 4 bases, with 14 bases separating them. Germline V lookup: CDR1 MDHEN, CDR2 SYDVKM.

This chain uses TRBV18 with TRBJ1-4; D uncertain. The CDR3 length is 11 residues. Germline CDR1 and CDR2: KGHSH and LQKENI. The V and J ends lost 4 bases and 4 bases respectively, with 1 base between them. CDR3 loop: CASSLNEKLFF. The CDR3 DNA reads TGTGCCAGCTCACTTAATGAAAAACTGTTTTTT.

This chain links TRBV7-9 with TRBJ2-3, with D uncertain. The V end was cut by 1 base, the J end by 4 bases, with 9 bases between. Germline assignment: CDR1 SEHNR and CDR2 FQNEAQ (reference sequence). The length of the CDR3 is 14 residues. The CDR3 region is CASSLVSGADTQYF. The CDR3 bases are TGTGCCAGCAGCTTAGTATCGGGCGCAGATACGCAGTATTTT.

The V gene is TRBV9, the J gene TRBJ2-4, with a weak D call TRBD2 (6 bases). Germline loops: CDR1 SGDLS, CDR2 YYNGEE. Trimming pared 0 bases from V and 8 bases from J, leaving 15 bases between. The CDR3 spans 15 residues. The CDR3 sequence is CASSVGPTTGDIQYF. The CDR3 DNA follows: TGTGCCAGCAGCGTAGGACCCACAACGGGGGACATTCAGTACTTC. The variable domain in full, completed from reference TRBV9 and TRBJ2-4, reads DSGVTQTPKHLITATGQRVTLRCSPRSGDLSVYWYQQSLDQGLQFLIQYYNGEERAKGNILERFSAQQFPDLHSELNLSSLELGDSALYFCASSVGPTTGDIQYFGAGTRLSVL.

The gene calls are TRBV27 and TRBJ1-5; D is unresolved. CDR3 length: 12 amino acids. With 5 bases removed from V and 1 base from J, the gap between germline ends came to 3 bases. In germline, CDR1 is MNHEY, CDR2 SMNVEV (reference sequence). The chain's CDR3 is CASSKSNQPQHF. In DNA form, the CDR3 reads TGTGCCAGCAGTAAGAGCAATCAGCCCCAGCATTTT.